This T cell receptor beta chain was sequenced for a study of T cell repertoires in ileal Crohn's disease. Study-wide context: Every patient was operated on for stricturing (roughly 60%) or penetrating (39%) complications.

Some clones are missing from TCRdb's copy, which holds only in-frame ones; the method was immunoSEQ multiplex PCR. The repertoire holds 30,000 or so clones, with 80% to 85% as singletons. Study results and caveats: Endoscopic recurrence occurred in every patient whose clonality exceeded 26.8%.

A remark on this clone: What it binds is unknown.

Germline V gives CDR1 KGHSH, CDR2 LQKENI. The CDR3 spans 13 residues. V dropped 2 bases and J dropped 4 bases, with 6 bases sitting between them. This rearrangement joins TRBV18 to TRBJ1-5; no clear D gene. This TCR came from an adult with Crohn's disease. Material for sequencing was ileal tissue. The CDR3 sequence is CASSPEPNQPQHF. The CDR3 coding sequence is TGTGCCAGCTCACCAGAGCCAAATCAGCCCCAGCATTTT.